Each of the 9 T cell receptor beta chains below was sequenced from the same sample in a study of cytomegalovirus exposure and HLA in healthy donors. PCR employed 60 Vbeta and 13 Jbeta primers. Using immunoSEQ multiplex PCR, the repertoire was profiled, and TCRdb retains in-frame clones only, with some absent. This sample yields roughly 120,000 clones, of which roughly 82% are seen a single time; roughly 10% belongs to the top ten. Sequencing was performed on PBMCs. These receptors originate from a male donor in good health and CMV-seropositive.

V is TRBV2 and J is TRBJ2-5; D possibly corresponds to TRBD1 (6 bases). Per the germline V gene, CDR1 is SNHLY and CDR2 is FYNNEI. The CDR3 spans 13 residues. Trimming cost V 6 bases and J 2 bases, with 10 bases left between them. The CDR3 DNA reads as TGTGCCAGCAGCTCTGACAGGCAAGAGACCCAGTACTTC. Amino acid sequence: CASSSDRQETQYF.

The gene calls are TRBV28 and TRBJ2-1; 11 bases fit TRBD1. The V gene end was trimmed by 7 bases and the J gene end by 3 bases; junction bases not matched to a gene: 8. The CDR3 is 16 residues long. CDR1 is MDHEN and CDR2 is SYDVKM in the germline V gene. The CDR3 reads CASTYPGTGGYNEQFF. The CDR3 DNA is TGTGCCAGCACCTATCCGGGGACAGGGGGCTACAATGAGCAGTTCTTC.

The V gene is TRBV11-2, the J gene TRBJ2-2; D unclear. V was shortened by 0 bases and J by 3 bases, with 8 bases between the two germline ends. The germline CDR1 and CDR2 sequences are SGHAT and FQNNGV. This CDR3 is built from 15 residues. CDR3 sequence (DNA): TGTGCCAGCAGCTTAGATCCCCTGTACACCGGGGAGCTGTTTTTT. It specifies CASSLDPLYTGELFF.

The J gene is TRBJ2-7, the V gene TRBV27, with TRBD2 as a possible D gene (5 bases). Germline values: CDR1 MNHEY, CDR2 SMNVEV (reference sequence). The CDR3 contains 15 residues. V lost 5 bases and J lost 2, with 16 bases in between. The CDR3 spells CASSLGLAPPYEQYF. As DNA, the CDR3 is TGTGCCAGCAGTCTAGGACTGGCTCCCCCCTACGAGCAGTACTTC.

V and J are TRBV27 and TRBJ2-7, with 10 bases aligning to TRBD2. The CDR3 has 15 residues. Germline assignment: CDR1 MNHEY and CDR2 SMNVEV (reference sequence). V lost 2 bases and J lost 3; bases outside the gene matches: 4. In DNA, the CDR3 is TGTGCCAGCAGTTTAAGGACTAGCGGAGACTACGAGCAGTACTTC. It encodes CASSLRTSGDYEQYF.

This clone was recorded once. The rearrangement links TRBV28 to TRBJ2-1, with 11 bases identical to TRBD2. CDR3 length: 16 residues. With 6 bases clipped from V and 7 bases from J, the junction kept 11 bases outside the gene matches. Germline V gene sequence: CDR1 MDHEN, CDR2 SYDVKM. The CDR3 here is CASSSLAGGPWNEQFF. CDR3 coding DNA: TGTGCCAGCAGCTCCTTAGCGGGAGGGCCCTGGAATGAGCAGTTCTTC.

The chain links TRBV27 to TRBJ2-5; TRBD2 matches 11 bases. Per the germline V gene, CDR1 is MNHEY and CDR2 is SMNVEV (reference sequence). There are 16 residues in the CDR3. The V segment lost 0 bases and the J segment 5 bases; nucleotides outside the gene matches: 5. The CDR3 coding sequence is TGTGCCAGCAGTTTATCGCCTAGCGGGAGGTATGAGACCCAGTACTTC. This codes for CASSLSPSGRYETQYF.

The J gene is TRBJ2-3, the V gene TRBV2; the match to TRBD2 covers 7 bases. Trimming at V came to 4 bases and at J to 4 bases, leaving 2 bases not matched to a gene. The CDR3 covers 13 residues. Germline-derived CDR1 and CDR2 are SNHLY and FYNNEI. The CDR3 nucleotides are TGTGCCAGCAGTGGAGGGAGGGCAGATACGCAGTATTTT. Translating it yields CASSGGRADTQYF.

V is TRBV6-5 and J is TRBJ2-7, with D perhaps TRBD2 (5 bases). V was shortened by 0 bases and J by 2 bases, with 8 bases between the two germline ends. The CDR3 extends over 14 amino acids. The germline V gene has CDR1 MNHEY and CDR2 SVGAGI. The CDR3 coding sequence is TGTGCCAGCAGTTACTCGAGGGTAACCTACGAGCAGTACTTC. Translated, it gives CASSYSRVTYEQYF.